This T cell receptor (beta chain) emerged from a study of T-cell memory formation after mild COVID-19. About the study: Each donor largely had its own TCR clusters.

CDR3 length equals 15 residues. Per the germline V gene, CDR1 is MNHEY and CDR2 is SMNVEV (reference sequence). V lost 4 bases, J lost 0 bases, and 5 bases stayed unmatched. As regards this clonotype: Its antigen is unknown.

Study results and caveats: Mostly located in CM and EM were contracting CD4+ clones, with contracting CD8+ clones located in EMRA.

UMIs and sample barcodes were carried by the TCR alpha and TCR beta cDNA libraries that 5'RACE produced using constant-segment primers. A single record per CDR3 protein comes from TCRdb applying MiXCR to the 5' RACE reads. This table has roughly 240,000 distinct CDR3 sequences, roughly 15% appearing once. This clonotype was obtained from a man aged 18 to 35 who had mild COVID-19 (a few samples of this study predate the infection). Cell type and time point are not known. J is TRBJ2-7 and V is TRBV27; 8 nucleotides agree with TRBD2. The specimen sequenced was PBMCs or a T cell subset sorted from them (not recorded which). CDR3 nucleotides: TGTGCCAGCAGTTCTATAGCGGGGCTCTCCTACGAGCAGTACGTC. Protein sequence: CASSSIAGLSYEQYV.